Following are 21 T cell receptor beta chains from one sample sequenced in a study of blood T cells in healthy people across ages (dated by TCRdb to the mid-2010s). Library preparation employed 5' RACE. TCRdb names Illumina HiSeq 2500 as the instrument used. A second PCR of about 7 to 12 cycles was run with a J-beta primer mix and a sample-barcoded 5' primer. TCRdb trimmed the raw reads at Q25, called clones with MiXCR and kept productive beta chains. Rows are combined by CDR3 protein, so each entry shows the most common genes and DNA. This sample lists under 1,100,000 distinct CDR3 sequences; less than 25% were detected once. The ten largest clones take up around 0.75% of the sample. These data were also reused for a study on T cells of mothers and their children.

The sample was blood. The receptors were gathered from a girl aged 2 to 9 in good health.

This clonotype occurred a few times. CDR3 bases: TGTGCCAGCAGCTTAGGTGGGACTAGCGGGGGAACCCGCTCCTACAATGAGCAGTTCTTC. The encoded protein is CASSLGGTSGGTRSYNEQFF. The chain recombines TRBV7-8 with TRBJ2-1, with 14 bases identical to TRBD2. Germline V gene sequence: CDR1 SGHVS, CDR2 FQNEAQ. The CDR3 length is 20 residues. V dropped 1 base and J dropped 0; count of bases not matched to a gene: 8.

This clonotype was picked up a small number of times. The genes are TRBV20-1 and TRBJ2-4, with D tentatively TRBD2 (5 bases). V was clipped by 0 bases and J by 7 bases, with 16 bases between them. CDR3 length: 15 residues. CDR1 is DFQATT and CDR2 is SNEGSKA in the germline V gene (reference sequence). Here the CDR3 DNA reads TGCAGTGCTAGAGATACTTTCGGGAAGCTGAACATTCAGTACTTC. Protein sequence: CSARDTFGKLNIQYF.

V gene TRBV7-8 combines with J gene TRBJ2-1, with TRBD1 as a possible D gene (5 bases). CDR3 size: 19 residues. Germline V gene lookup returns CDR1 SGHVS and CDR2 FQNEAQ. V lost 3 bases to trimming and J lost 0 bases, with 21 bases between them. Here the CDR3 reads CASSFPVGDSQSSYNEQFF. DNA of the CDR3: TGTGCCAGCAGCTTTCCAGTCGGTGACAGTCAAAGCTCCTACAATGAGCAGTTCTTC.

This clonotype appeared once. This rearrangement joins TRBV12-3 or TRBV12-4 to TRBJ1-6; D not certain. Trimming removed 3 bases at V and 10 bases at J, with 10 bases between. This CDR3 has 13 amino acids. CDR3 in DNA: TGTGCCAGCAGTTTTAACGGTGGCTCACCCCTCCACTTT. Protein sequence: CASSFNGGSPLHF.

This chain uses TRBV21-1 with TRBJ2-3; TRBD1 is taken as the D call from the table, unchecked against the DNA. TRBV21-1 is noted as a pseudogene. The CDR3 sequence is 15 residues long. The CDR3: CASSLPGWRTDTQYF. The CDR3, as DNA: TGTGCCAGCAGCTTACCAGGGTGGCGCACAGATACGCAGTATTTT.

V usage is TRBV18 and J usage is TRBJ1-2; TRBD1 might be the D (5 bases). This CDR3 spans 13 amino acids. Germline lookup yields CDR1 KGHSH and CDR2 LQKENI. Trimming took 3 bases from V and 2 from J, leaving 7 bases between them. The CDR3 loop reads CASSPKGNYGYTF. The CDR3 nucleotides are TGTGCCAGCTCACCGAAGGGGAACTATGGCTACACCTTC.

This clonotype was found a few times. This chain connects TRBV2 to TRBJ1-2, with 7 nucleotides matching TRBD1. CDR3 length: 12 residues. Unmatched junction bases numbered 6, after V lost 6 bases and J lost 8 bases. Germline loops: CDR1 SNHLY, CDR2 FYNNEI. The CDR3, as DNA: TGTGCCAGCAGGGTTACAGGGGACGGCTACACCTTC. Its protein product is CASRVTGDGYTF.

The V gene is TRBV9, the J gene TRBJ2-1, with a possible D match to TRBD2 (6 bases). The V gene lost 2 bases and the J gene lost 1 base, with 10 bases spanning the gap. Germline V CDR1 and CDR2: SGDLS, YYNGEE. This CDR3 has 15 residues. The DNA of the CDR3 is TGTGCCAGCAGCGTCCGGGGAGGATCCTACAATGAGCAGTTCTTC. Translating it yields CASSVRGGSYNEQFF.

This chain joins TRBV12-3 or TRBV12-4 and TRBJ1-1; D gene uncertain. This CDR3 comprises 13 residues. V was shortened by 5 bases and J by 5 bases, with 12 bases between the two germline ends. The CDR3 here is CASSDWGRTEAFF. CDR3 DNA sequence: TGTGCCAGCAGTGATTGGGGTAGAACTGAAGCTTTCTTT.

The chain carries TRBV28 and TRBJ2-5; D is uncertain. The V and J ends lost 4 bases and 2 bases respectively, with 8 bases between them. The CDR3 runs to 13 residues. Germline V gene lookup returns CDR1 MDHEN and CDR2 SYDVKM. In nucleotides, the CDR3 is TGTGCCAGCAGTTATAACTGGCAAGAGACCCAGTACTTC. As protein: CASSYNWQETQYF.

This sequence joins TRBV7-2 and TRBJ2-1, with a tentative D call TRBD2 (7 bases). The J call may be wrong; the DNA end is better matched by TRBJ2-5. The V gene's germline CDR1 is SGHTA and CDR2 FQGNSA. The CDR3 extends over 16 amino acids. The CDR3 nucleotides read TGTGCCAGCAGCTTAATAATGGGGGGGGGCAACGAGACCCAGTACTTC. Residues: CASSLIMGGGNETQYF.

Comment on this clonotype: This may stem from a read error, because a much larger clone lies one nucleotide away. The genes are TRBV7-3 and TRBJ2-7; unclear D gene. The J call is doubtful: the DNA matches TRBJ2-1 better. The CDR3 has 14 residues. Germline V gene data show CDR1 as SGHTA and CDR2 as FQGTGA. The CDR3 sequence: CANSLSGILAEQFF. DNA for the CDR3: TGTGCCAACAGCTTATCAGGTATCCTCGCTGAGCAGTTCTTC.

V usage is TRBV7-2 and J usage is TRBJ1-1; D not certain. Germline V gene lookup returns CDR1 SGHTA and CDR2 FQGNSA. CDR3 length: 15 residues. V shed 2 bases and J shed 4 bases, with 14 bases lying between them. CDR3 sequence: CASSLIVGEGTEAFF. DNA of the CDR3: TGTGCCAGCAGCTTAATCGTCGGGGAAGGCACTGAAGCTTTCTTT.

The chain employs TRBV28 and TRBJ2-7; a possible D gene is TRBD1 (5 bases). In germline, CDR1 is MDHEN, CDR2 SYDVKM. V was pared by 6 bases and J by 0 bases, with 18 bases between. The CDR3 is made up of 16 amino acids. The CDR3 sequence is CASSPGIRMSSYEQYF. The CDR3 DNA follows: TGTGCCAGCAGCCCAGGGATACGAATGAGCTCCTACGAGCAGTACTTC.

This chain links TRBV5-8 with TRBJ2-1; 15 bases line up with TRBD2. Trimming removed 4 bases from V and 9 bases from J; junction bases left unmatched: 8. Germline assignment: CDR1 SGHTS and CDR2 YDEGEE. This CDR3 contains 16 residues. The CDR3 coding sequence is TGTGCCAGCAGCCCCCGGACTAGCGGGAGGGCCGGTGAGCAGTTCTTC. Protein: CASSPRTSGRAGEQFF.

The chain has TRBV14 and TRBJ2-1; D not resolved. Trimming left V 2 bases short and J 0 bases short, with 14 bases between. Germline V lookup: CDR1 SGHDN, CDR2 FVKESK. This CDR3 comprises 17 residues. In nucleotides, the CDR3 is TGTGCCAGCAGCCAATATTTTGCGACATTCTCCTACAATGAGCAGTTCTTC. Translating gives CASSQYFATFSYNEQFF.

This rearrangement joins TRBV4-3 to TRBJ2-1; weak D call: TRBD1 (6 bases). The length of the CDR3 is 15 residues. Per the germline V gene, CDR1 is LGHNA and CDR2 is YSLEER. The ends were cut back, 0 bases at V and 4 bases at J, with 10 bases in the middle. The CDR3 DNA reads as TGCGCCAGCAGCCAAGAAGGGACAAAATACAATGAGCAGTTCTTC. This sequence encodes CASSQEGTKYNEQFF.

This chain uses TRBV6-1 with TRBJ1-1, with D unresolved. Germline assignment: CDR1 MNHNS and CDR2 SASEGT. Trimming left V 4 bases short and J 1 base short, with 10 bases between. This CDR3 has 14 amino acids. The CDR3 is CASSVVRENTEAFF. DNA of the CDR3: TGTGCCAGCAGTGTAGTCCGGGAGAACACTGAAGCTTTCTTT.

V and J are TRBV4-2 and TRBJ2-2, with D unclear. The CDR3 runs to 13 residues. Germline CDR1 LGHNA, CDR2 YNFKEQ. The germline V and J ends were trimmed by 0 bases and 10 bases, with 9 bases remaining between them. In DNA, the CDR3 is TGTGCCAGCAGCCAAGATCGGTCGGAGGAGCTGTTTTTT. This codes for CASSQDRSEELFF.

In this sample, this clonotype turned up a few times. This chain connects TRBV7-9 to TRBJ2-7, with D unclear. Germline values: CDR1 SEHNR, CDR2 FQNEAQ (reference sequence). The V end lost 10 bases, the J end lost 3 bases, and 7 bases lay between the germline ends. This CDR3 region has 10 residues. This CDR3 is CATDRYEQYF. DNA of the CDR3: TGTGCCACCGACCGCTACGAGCAGTACTTC.

The chain is built from TRBV3-1 and TRBJ2-3; tentative D call: TRBD1 (6 bases). This CDR3 contains 17 residues. CDR1 and CDR2 (germline): LGHDT, YNNKEL (reference sequence). V was cut by 3 bases and J by 4 bases, with 20 bases left in between. CDR3 DNA sequence: TGTGCCAGCAGCCAGGTCGCCCAGGGGCCCAATTCAGATACGCAGTATTTT. It specifies CASSQVAQGPNSDTQYF.